The clone carrying this TCR beta chain was seen a few times. The CDR3 length is 17 residues. Germline CDR1 and CDR2: MNHEY and SMNVEV (reference sequence). V shed 2 bases and J shed 2 bases, with 13 bases lying between them. This sample is drawn from a study of blood T cell repertoires in COVID-19. Study background: COVID-19 samples, acute and convalescent, were from the United States, Italy and Spain.

In the authors' workflow: Counts of nucleated cells, estimated from reference gene primer amplification, were obtained. Assay used: immunoSEQ multiplex PCR; TCRdb lists only in-frame clones, some missing. For V, J and clone size, that table is used; D and trimming come from the DNA. The table lists under 200,000 clones, around 77% of them singletons, with about 6.8% in the top ten. The J gene is TRBJ1-6, the V gene TRBV27; D is uncertain. The sample taken for sequencing was peripheral blood. The sequence derives from a man aged 65 to 85 with active or convalescent COVID-19. The CDR3 reads CASSLRPVTTYNSPLHF. In nucleotides, the CDR3 is TGTGCCAGCAGTTTACGCCCGGTGACTACCTATAATTCACCCCTCCACTTT.